One T cell receptor (beta chain) is described in this entry. As originally analysed: It was from reference gene primer amplification that nucleated cell counts were estimated. Assay used: immunoSEQ multiplex PCR; TCRdb lists only in-frame clones, some missing. The V and J calls and the clone size are those of that table, but D and trimming were determined from the DNA. The sample holds approximately 250,000 clones; approximately 88% are singletons and the top ten take 2.5% to 3.5%. The sample belongs to a study of blood T cell repertoires in COVID-19. V lost 6 bases to trimming and J lost 0 bases, with 14 bases between them. Germline lookup yields CDR1 MNHEY and CDR2 SMNVEV (reference sequence). The CDR3 has 15 residues. This study enrolled people aged roughly 18 to 89 from under 25 US geographic areas. Someone with COVID-19 had been met by exposed participants within 2 weeks before study entry.

Sequencing used PBMCs or T cells enriched from blood (not recorded which). This chain uses TRBV27 with TRBJ1-1; a possible D gene is TRBD1 (5 bases). The clonotype originates from a middle-aged woman who had been exposed to COVID-19. The CDR3 loop is CASRSFRAMNTEAFF. CDR3 coding DNA: TGTGCCAGCAGATCATTCAGGGCGATGAACACTGAAGCTTTCTTT.